This T cell receptor beta chain was sequenced in a study of T cell repertoires in cytomegalovirus infection. TCRdb re-called the reads through MiXCR, storing one row per CDR3 protein. The sample has around 100,000 distinct CDR3 sequences, around 10% seen once; the top ten hold 25% to 40%. This clonotype was detected many times. Its antigen is still unknown. V was clipped by 4 bases and J by 5 bases; unmatched bases: 6. The germline V gene encodes CDR1 MNHEY and CDR2 SMNVEV (reference sequence). This CDR3 region has 15 residues. Sequencing was performed on PBMCs, sequenced either directly or after in vitro stimulation (not recorded which). This TCR came from a human donor in good health (CMV status not recorded). Some clones in this sample may be carry-over from other donors' samples. V and J are TRBV27 and TRBJ2-2; 8 positions match TRBD2. Here the CDR3 reads CASSYRSGGTGELFF. In DNA form, the CDR3 reads TGTGCCAGCAGTTACAGAAGCGGGGGTACCGGGGAGCTGTTTTTT.